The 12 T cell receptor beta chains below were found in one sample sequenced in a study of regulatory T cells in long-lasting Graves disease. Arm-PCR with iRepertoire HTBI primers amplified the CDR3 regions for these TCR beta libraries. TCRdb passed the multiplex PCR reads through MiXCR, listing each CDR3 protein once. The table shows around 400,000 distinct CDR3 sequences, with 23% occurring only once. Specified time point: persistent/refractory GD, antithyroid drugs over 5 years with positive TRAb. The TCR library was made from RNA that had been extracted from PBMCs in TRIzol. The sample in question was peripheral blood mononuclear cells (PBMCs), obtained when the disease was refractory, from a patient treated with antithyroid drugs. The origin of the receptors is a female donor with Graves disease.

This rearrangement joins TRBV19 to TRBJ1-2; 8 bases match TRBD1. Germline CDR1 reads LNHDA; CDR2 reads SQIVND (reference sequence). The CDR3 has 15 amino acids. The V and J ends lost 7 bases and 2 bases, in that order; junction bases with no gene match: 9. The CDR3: CASTSTGQENYGYTF. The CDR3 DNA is TGTGCCAGTACCTCCACGGGACAGGAAAACTATGGCTACACCTTC.

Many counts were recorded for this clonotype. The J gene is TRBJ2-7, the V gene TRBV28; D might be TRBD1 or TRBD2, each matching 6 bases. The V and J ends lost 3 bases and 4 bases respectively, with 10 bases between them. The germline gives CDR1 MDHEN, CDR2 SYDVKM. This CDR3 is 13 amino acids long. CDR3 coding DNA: TGTGCCAGCAGTTTTAGGGGGGTGTACGAGCAGTACTTC. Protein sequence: CASSFRGVYEQYF.

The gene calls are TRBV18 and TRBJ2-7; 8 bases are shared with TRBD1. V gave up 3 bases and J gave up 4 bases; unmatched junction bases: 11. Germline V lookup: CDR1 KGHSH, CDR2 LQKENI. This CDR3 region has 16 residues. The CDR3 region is CASSPPRDRKNYEQYF. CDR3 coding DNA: TGTGCCAGCTCACCTCCCCGGGACAGGAAAAATTACGAGCAGTACTTC.

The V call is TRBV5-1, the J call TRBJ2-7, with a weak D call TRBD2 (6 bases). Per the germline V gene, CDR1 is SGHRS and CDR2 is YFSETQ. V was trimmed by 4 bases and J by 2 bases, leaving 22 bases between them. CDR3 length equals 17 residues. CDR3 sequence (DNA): TGCGCCAGCAGCCCCGGCTGGCTAGCGCTAGAAACCTACGAGCAGTACTTC. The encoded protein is CASSPGWLALETYEQYF.

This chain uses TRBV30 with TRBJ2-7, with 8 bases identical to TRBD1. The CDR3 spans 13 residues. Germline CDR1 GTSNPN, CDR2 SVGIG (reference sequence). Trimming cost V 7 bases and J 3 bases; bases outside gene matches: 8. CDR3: CAFGTGDNYEQYF. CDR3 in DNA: TGTGCCTTTGGGACAGGAGATAACTACGAGCAGTACTTC. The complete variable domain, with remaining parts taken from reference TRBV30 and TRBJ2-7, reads SQTIHQWPATLVQPVGSPLSLECTVEGTSNPNLYWYRQAAGRGLQLLFYSVGIGQISSEVPQNLSASRPQDRQFILSSKKLLLSDSGFYLCAFGTGDNYEQYFGPGTRLTVT.

Here the CDR3 reads CASSSRDGPNQPQHF. In DNA form, the CDR3 reads TGTGCCAGTAGTTCCCGGGACGGACCCAATCAGCCCCAGCATTTT. The chain employs TRBV19 and TRBJ1-5; D perhaps matches TRBD1 (5 bases). The CDR3 runs to 15 residues. V gave up 5 bases and J gave up 3 bases, with 14 bases separating them. Germline V gene sequence: CDR1 LNHDA, CDR2 SQIVND (reference sequence). The variable domain in full, with the rest retrieved from reference TRBV19 and TRBJ1-5, is DGGITQSPKYLFRKEGQNVTLSCEQNLNHDAMYWYRQDPGQGLRLIYYSQIVNDFQKGDIAEGYSVSREKKESFPLTVTSAQKNPTAFYLCASSSRDGPNQPQHFGDGTRLSIL.

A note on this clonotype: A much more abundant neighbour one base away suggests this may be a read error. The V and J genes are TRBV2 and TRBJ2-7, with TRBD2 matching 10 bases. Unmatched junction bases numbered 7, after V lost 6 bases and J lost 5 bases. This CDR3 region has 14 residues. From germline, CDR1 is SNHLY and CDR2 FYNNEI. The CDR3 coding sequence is TGTGCCAGCAGGGTAGCGGGAGGATCCCACGAGCAGTACTTC. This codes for CASRVAGGSHEQYF. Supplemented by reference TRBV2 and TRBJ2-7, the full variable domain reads EPEVTQTPSHQVTQMGQEVILRCVPISNHLYFYWYRQILGQKVEFLVSFYNNEISEKSEIFDDQFSVERPDGSNFTLKIRSTKLEDSAMYFCASRVAGGSHEQYFGPGTRLTVT.

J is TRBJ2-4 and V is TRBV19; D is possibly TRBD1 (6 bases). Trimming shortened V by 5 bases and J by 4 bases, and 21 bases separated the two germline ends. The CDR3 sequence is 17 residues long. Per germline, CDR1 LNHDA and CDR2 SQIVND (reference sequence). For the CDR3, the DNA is TGTGCCAGTAGTCCCCGTGGGCAGGGGCTAATAAAAAACATTCAGTACTTC. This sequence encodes CASSPRGQGLIKNIQYF.

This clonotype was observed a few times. Here the CDR3 DNA reads TGTGCCAGCAGCTTAGGGACAGTTAATGAAGCTTTCTTT. Its protein product is CASSLGTVNEAFF. V gene TRBV11-2 combines with J gene TRBJ1-1; weak D call: TRBD1 (6 bases). The V and J ends lost 1 base and 7 bases respectively, with 10 bases between them. This CDR3 contains 13 residues. Germline V gene sequence: CDR1 SGHAT, CDR2 FQNNGV.

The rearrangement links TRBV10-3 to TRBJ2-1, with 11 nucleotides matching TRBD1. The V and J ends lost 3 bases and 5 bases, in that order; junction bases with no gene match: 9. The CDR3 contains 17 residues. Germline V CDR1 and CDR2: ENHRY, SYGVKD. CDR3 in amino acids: CAISESRGQGGHNEQFF. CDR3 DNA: TGTGCCATCAGTGAATCACGGGGACAGGGGGGCCACAATGAGCAGTTCTTC.

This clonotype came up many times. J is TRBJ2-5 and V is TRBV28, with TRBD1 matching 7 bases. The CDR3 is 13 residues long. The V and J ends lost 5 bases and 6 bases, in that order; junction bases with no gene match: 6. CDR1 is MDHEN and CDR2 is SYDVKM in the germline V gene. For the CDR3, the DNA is TGTGCCAGCAGTACCCAGGGGGAGAAGACCCAGTACTTC. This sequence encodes CASSTQGEKTQYF.

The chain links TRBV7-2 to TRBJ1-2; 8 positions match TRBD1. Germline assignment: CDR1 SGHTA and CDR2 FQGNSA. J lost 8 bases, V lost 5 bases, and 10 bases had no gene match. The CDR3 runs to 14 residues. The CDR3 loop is CASSGRQGMGGYTF. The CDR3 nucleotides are TGTGCCAGCAGCGGAAGACAGGGGATGGGGGGCTACACCTTC.